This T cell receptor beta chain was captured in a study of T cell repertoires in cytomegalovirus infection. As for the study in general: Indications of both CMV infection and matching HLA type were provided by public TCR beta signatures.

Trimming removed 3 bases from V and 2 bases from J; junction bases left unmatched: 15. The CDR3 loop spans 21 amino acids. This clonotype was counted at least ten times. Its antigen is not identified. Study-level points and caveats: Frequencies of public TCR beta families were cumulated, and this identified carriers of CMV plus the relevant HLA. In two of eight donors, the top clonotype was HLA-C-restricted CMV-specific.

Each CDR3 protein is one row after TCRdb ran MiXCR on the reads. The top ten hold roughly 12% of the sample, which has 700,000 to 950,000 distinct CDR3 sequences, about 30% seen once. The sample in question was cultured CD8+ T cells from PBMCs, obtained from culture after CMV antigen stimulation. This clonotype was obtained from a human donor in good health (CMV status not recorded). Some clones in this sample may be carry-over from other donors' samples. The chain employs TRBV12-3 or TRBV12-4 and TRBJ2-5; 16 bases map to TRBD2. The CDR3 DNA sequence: TGTGCCAGCAGTTTCAACTTTGGGACTAGCGGGGGGGGTAAGACGCAAGAGACCCAGTACTTC. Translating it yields CASSFNFGTSGGGKTQETQYF.